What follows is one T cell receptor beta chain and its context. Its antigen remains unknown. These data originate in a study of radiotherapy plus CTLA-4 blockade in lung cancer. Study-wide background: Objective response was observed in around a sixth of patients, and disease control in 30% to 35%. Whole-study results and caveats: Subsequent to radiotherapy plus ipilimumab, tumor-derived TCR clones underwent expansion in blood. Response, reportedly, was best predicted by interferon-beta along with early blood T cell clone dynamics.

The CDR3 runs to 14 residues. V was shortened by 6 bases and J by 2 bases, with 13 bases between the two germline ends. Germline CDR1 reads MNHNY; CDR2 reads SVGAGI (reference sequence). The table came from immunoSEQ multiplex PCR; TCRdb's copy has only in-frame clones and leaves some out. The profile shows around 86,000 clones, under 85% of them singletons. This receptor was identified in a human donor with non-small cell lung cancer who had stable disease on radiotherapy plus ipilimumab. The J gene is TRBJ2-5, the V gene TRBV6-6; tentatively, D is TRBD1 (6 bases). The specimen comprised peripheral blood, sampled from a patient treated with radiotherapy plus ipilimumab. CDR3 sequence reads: CASSLGTLQETQYF. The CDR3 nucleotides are TGTGCCAGCAGCCTCGGGACACTACAAGAGACCCAGTACTTC.